This TCR beta chain stems from a study of T cell responses to AZD1222 COVID-19 vaccine. Trimming took 3 bases from V and 5 from J, leaving 16 bases between them. The CDR3 is made up of 15 amino acids. Looked up from germline, CDR1 is ENHRY and CDR2 is SYGVKD. TCRdb keeps only in-frame clones here, not all; method: immunoSEQ multiplex PCR. The sample gives roughly 130,000 clones, approximately 85% of which show up once; 1.6% is in the top ten. The chain recombines TRBV10-3 with TRBJ2-5, with D possibly TRBD2 on 5 matching bases. The source of this sequence is an adult in good health. The sequencing here drew on peripheral blood, taken on day 0 of AZD1222 vaccination. The DNA of the CDR3 is TGTGCCATCAGTGAAGACGGCTTGCGAGGGGAGACCCAGTACTTC. Its protein is CAISEDGLRGETQYF.